This TCR beta chain was captured in a study of CD8+ T cells in alopecia areata. Study results and limitations: Higher clonality than in normal scalp was seen in lesional scalp, especially alopecia totalis/universalis. Scalp repertoires also include resident alphabeta T cells from normal skin.

This clone came up a few times. Its specificity is unknown. In each case, RNA was isolated and then reverse transcribed into cDNA as the sequencing template. The repertoire was sequenced with immunoSEQ multiplex PCR; TCRdb's copy has only in-frame clones and lacks some. Of about 140,000 clones in the sample, approximately 56% are singletons; the top ten hold around 34%. The CDR3 has 14 residues. The germline V and J ends were trimmed by 3 bases and 9 bases, with 16 bases remaining between them. The germline gives CDR1 SGDLS, CDR2 YYNGEE. The V gene is TRBV9, the J gene TRBJ1-3; D remains ambiguous. Material: CD8+ T cells sorted from blood. This receptor was obtained from a human donor in good health. The CDR3 spells CASSGPLNRATIYF. The CDR3 nucleotides read TGTGCCAGCAGCGGGCCCCTAAACCGGGCCACCATATATTTT. Variable domain in full (rest from reference TRBV9 and TRBJ1-3): DSGVTQTPKHLITATGQRVTLRCSPRSGDLSVYWYQQSLDQGLQFLIQYYNGEERAKGNILERFSAQQFPDLHSELNLSSLELGDSALYFCASSGPLNRATIYFGEGSWLTVV.